This T cell receptor beta chain was recorded in a study of CD8 T cells in Susac syndrome. With random hexamers, reverse transcription was performed on about 0.5 to 1 ug of RNA. Via MiXCR, TCRdb re-called the immunoSEQ multiplex PCR reads, giving one row per CDR3 protein. This table holds under 200,000 distinct CDR3 sequences, roughly 95% found once. The CDR3 runs 18 residues. Germline lookup yields CDR1 SGHRS and CDR2 YFSETQ. Trimming took 5 bases from V and 2 from J, leaving 24 bases between them. Sequenced input: CD4+ T cells from PBMCs. The chain uses TRBV5-1 and TRBJ2-3, with D maybe TRBD1 (7 bases). The clonotype originates from a human donor with Susac syndrome. CDR3 sequence (DNA): TGCGCCAGCAGTGGACCTCACCGGAGGGGGCATAACACAGATACGCAGTATTTT. Encoded protein: CASSGPHRRGHNTDTQYF.